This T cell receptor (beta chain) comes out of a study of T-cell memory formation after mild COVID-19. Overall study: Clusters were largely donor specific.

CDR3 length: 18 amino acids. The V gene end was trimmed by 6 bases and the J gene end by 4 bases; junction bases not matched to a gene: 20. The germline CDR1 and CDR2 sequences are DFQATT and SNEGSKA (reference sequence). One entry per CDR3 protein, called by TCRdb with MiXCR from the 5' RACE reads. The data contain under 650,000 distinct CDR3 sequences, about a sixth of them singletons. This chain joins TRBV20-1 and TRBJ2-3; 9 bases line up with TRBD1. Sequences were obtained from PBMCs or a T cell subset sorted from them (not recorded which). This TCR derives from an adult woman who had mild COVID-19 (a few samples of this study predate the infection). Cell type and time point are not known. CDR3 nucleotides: TGCAGTGCCCCCGGGACAGGGTTAATGAGGATACGGCCAGATACGCAGTATTTT. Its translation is CSAPGTGLMRIRPDTQYF.